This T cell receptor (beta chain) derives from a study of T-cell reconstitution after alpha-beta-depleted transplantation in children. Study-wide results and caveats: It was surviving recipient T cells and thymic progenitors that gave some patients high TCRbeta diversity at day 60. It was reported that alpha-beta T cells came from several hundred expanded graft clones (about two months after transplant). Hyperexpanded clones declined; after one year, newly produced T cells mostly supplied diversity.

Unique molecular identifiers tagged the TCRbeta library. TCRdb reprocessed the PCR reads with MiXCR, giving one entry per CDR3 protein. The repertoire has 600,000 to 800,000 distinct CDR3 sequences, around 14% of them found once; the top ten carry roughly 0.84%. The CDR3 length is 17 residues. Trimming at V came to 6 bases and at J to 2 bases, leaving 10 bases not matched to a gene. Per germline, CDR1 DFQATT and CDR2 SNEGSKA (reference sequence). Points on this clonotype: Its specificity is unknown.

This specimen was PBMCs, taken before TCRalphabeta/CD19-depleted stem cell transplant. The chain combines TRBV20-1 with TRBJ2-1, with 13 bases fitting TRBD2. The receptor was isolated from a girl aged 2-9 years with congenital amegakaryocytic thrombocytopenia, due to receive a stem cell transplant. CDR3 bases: TGCAGTGCCAGCGGACTAGCGGGAGTCCTCGCCTACAATGAGCAGTTCTTC. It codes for CSASGLAGVLAYNEQFF.